Below, 9 T cell receptor beta chains from the same sample are listed, as sequenced in a study of immune cell composition in non-small cell lung cancer. Produced via immunoSEQ multiplex PCR; TCRdb's table is partial and in-frame only. The sample includes roughly 2,400 clones, around 75% of them seen just once. This sample was also put to use in a study of CD4 T cells in lung cancer.

The sample consisted of lung tumor tissue. Every receptor here comes from a human donor with non-small cell lung cancer.

The chain links TRBV9 to TRBJ1-1, with 10 bases aligning to TRBD1. Trimming removed 4 bases from V and 6 bases from J; junction bases left unmatched: 3. The length of the CDR3 is 13 residues. Germline CDR1 and CDR2: SGDLS and YYNGEE. CDR3 residues: CASSRGQGAEAFF. In nucleotides, the CDR3 is TGTGCCAGCAGCCGAGGACAGGGGGCTGAAGCTTTCTTT.

The J gene is TRBJ1-5, the V gene TRBV19; maybe TRBD1 (5 bases). V was pared by 3 bases and J by 5 bases, with 8 bases between. The CDR3 loop spans 13 amino acids. Germline CDR1 reads LNHDA; CDR2 reads SQIVND (reference sequence). In DNA form, the CDR3 reads TGTGCCAGTAGTATCCGCAGGGATCAGCCCCAGCATTTT. The encoded protein is CASSIRRDQPQHF.

On this clone: Other DNA sequences in this sample translate to the same CDR3. The rearrangement uses TRBV28 and TRBJ2-7, with D tentatively TRBD2 (6 bases). The V end lost 11 bases, the J end lost 6 bases, and 23 bases lay between the germline ends. CDR3 size: 14 residues. The V gene's germline CDR1 is MDHEN and CDR2 SYDVKM. The CDR3 here is CAGSFSGLGGEQYF. In DNA, the CDR3 is TGTGCCGGATCGTTCAGCGGTCTGGGGGGCGAGCAGTACTTC.

The gene calls are TRBV10-1 and TRBJ2-3; 10 bases match TRBD2. The germline gives CDR1 WNHNN, CDR2 SYGVQD (reference sequence). V lost 3 bases, J lost 5 bases, and 11 bases stayed unmatched. The CDR3 is 17 amino acids. The CDR3 bases are TGCGCCAGCAGTGATGCAGCGGGAGGGATGGAGGGAGATACGCAGTATTTT. It encodes CASSDAAGGMEGDTQYF.

The rearrangement uses TRBV7-9 and TRBJ1-1, with D hard to call. The CDR3 totals 13 residues. Trimming took off 1 base at V and 7 bases at J, with 10 bases between the two ends. Germline CDR1 and CDR2: SEHNR and FQNEAQ (reference sequence). The CDR3, as DNA: TGTGCCAGCAGCTTAGAGTCGAGGAGTGAAGCTTTCTTT. Translated, it gives CASSLESRSEAFF.

This rearrangement joins TRBV11-3 to TRBJ2-5; a weak D match, TRBD2 (6 bases). CDR3 size: 14 residues. Looked up from germline, CDR1 is SGHNT and CDR2 is YENEEA. V was trimmed by 5 bases and J by 0 bases, leaving 10 bases between them. The CDR3 sequence is CASSPGGHQETQYF. The CDR3 DNA reads as TGTGCCAGCAGCCCCGGGGGACACCAAGAGACCCAGTACTTC. The variable domain in full, completed from reference TRBV11-3 and TRBJ2-5, reads EAGVVQSPRYKIIEKKQPVAFWCNPISGHNTLYWYLQNLGQGPELLIRYENEEAVDDSQLPKDRFSAERLKGVDSTLKIQPAELGDSAVYLCASSPGGHQETQYFGPGTRLLVL.

J is TRBJ2-2 and V is TRBV5-1; 10 bases are a match to TRBD2. The CDR3 runs 16 residues. The germline CDR1 and CDR2 sequences are SGHRS and YFSETQ. With V trimmed by 4 bases and J by 7 bases, 10 bases remained unmatched. CDR3 residues: CASSLLAGEWHGELFF. CDR3 DNA: TGCGCCAGCAGCCTTCTAGCGGGAGAATGGCACGGGGAGCTGTTTTTT.

The gene calls are TRBV6-7 and TRBJ2-2, with TRBD2 matching over 11 bases. TRBV6-7 is classed as an ORF, of uncertain function. J lost 1 base, V lost 6 bases, and 1 base had no gene match. The CDR3 is 15 residues long. The CDR3 nucleotides read TGTGCCAGCAGCGGGACTAGCGGGAACACCGGGGAGCTGTTTTTT. Encoded protein: CASSGTSGNTGELFF.

The CDR3 DNA is TGCAGCGTAGGGACAGGTTCAAACACCATATATTTT. Its protein product is CSVGTGSNTIYF. This chain links TRBV29-1 with TRBJ1-3; TRBD1 aligns across 8 bases. The germline CDR1 and CDR2 sequences are SQVTM and ANQGSEA. The J segment lost 6 bases and the V segment lost 6 bases, leaving 4 bases of the junction unmatched. This CDR3 is 12 amino acids long.